These 23 T cell receptor beta chains were all obtained from the same sample, sequenced in a study of shared clonotypes between healthy human individuals. The table came from immunoSEQ multiplex PCR; TCRdb's copy has only in-frame clones and leaves some out. The table lists approximately 2.1 million clones, roughly 93% of them singletons. What was sequenced was naive CD4+ T cells from PBMCs. Subset specified: CD45RA+ positively selected. These receptors were taken from a young man in good health. Some clones in this sample may be carry-over from other donors' samples.

The chain employs TRBV5-4 and TRBJ2-7; 9 bases fit TRBD2. J lost 2 bases, V lost 4 bases, and 7 bases had no gene match. CDR1 is SGHNT and CDR2 is YYREEE in the germline V gene (reference sequence). This CDR3 spans 15 amino acids. This CDR3 reads CASSPSGTQPYEQYF. As DNA, the CDR3 is TGTGCCAGCAGCCCTAGCGGGACCCAACCCTACGAGCAGTACTTC.

This clone was seen a single time. The chain carries TRBV4-1 and TRBJ2-3; 7 nucleotides match TRBD2. CDR3 length equals 17 residues. J gave up 3 bases and V 0 bases, and 9 bases lay outside the gene matches. Germline CDR1 is MGHRA and CDR2 is YSYEKL. CDR3 nucleotide sequence: TGCGCCAGCAGCCAAGATAGGGCGGGAGACTGGACAGATACGCAGTATTTT. Amino acids: CASSQDRAGDWTDTQYF.

This clone was seen a single time. The chain couples TRBV6-1 to TRBJ2-7; 8 nucleotides line up with TRBD1. With V trimmed by 7 bases and J by 3 bases, 11 bases remained unmatched. Germline CDR1 MNHNS, CDR2 SASEGT. The CDR3 consists of 15 residues. CDR3 nucleotides: TGTGCCAGCATCTCAGACAGGGGCCCCTACTACGAGCAGTACTTC. Amino acids: CASISDRGPYYEQYF.

The chain employs TRBV6-4 and TRBJ2-5; 8 bases agree with TRBD1. The CDR3 has 18 residues. The germline V gene has CDR1 MRHNA and CDR2 SNTAGT. V shed 0 bases and J 5 bases; nucleotides not matched to a gene: 14. The CDR3 sequence: CASSDSKTRTGRVETQYF. The CDR3 bases are TGTGCCAGCAGTGACTCGAAAACTCGGACAGGGCGGGTGGAGACCCAGTACTTC.

The V gene is TRBV11-2, the J gene TRBJ2-3; 14 bases align to TRBD2. Trimming cost V 3 bases and J 1 base; bases outside gene matches: 0. Germline CDR1 reads SGHAT; CDR2 reads FQNNGV. This CDR3 region has 16 residues. CDR3 loop: CASSLGLAGGTDTQYF. CDR3 sequence (DNA): TGTGCCAGCAGCTTGGGACTAGCGGGGGGCACAGATACGCAGTATTTT.

The V gene is TRBV10-3, the J gene TRBJ2-1; D not resolved. The CDR3 totals 15 residues. The ends were cut back, 1 base at V and 6 bases at J, with 13 bases in the middle. CDR1 is ENHRY and CDR2 is SYGVKD in the germline V gene. The CDR3 coding sequence is TGTGCCATCAGTGAGTTTCGCAATTTCGGCAATGAGCAGTTCTTC. This gives the protein CAISEFRNFGNEQFF.

V and J are TRBV7-2 and TRBJ2-3; D gene uncertain. This CDR3 is built from 15 residues. Germline values: CDR1 SGHTA, CDR2 FQGNSA. The V end lost 4 bases, the J end lost 0 bases, and 11 bases lay between the germline ends. CDR3 protein: CASSSKAASTDTQYF. In nucleotides, the CDR3 is TGTGCCAGCAGCTCGAAGGCGGCTAGCACAGATACGCAGTATTTT.

This chain connects TRBV27 to TRBJ2-1, with 14 positions matching TRBD2. Germline assignment: CDR1 MNHEY and CDR2 SMNVEV (reference sequence). Trimming cost V 6 bases and J 4 bases; bases outside gene matches: 14. This CDR3 is built from 19 residues. CDR3 nucleotides: TGTGCCAGCAGGTTAAGGGGACTAGCGGGAGCCGTCTTATACAATGAGCAGTTCTTC. Amino acids: CASRLRGLAGAVLYNEQFF.

This chain connects TRBV9 to TRBJ2-6; the D is unclear. This CDR3 has 18 amino acids. Germline assignment: CDR1 SGDLS and CDR2 YYNGEE. Trimming shortened V by 2 bases and J by 4 bases, and 19 bases separated the two germline ends. CDR3 in DNA: TGTGCCAGCAGCGTGGCACTGGGAATGGGAACCGGGGCCAACGTCCTGACTTTC. This sequence encodes CASSVALGMGTGANVLTF.

The rearrangement links TRBV23-1 to TRBJ1-2; D is ambiguous. TRBV23-1 is identified as an open reading frame with a role that is uncertain. This CDR3 contains 13 residues. V gave up 6 bases and J gave up 7 bases, with 15 bases separating them. Here the CDR3 reads CASSLGRLSGYTF. CDR3 nucleotide sequence: TGCGCCAGCAGCCTCGGTAGGCTAAGTGGCTACACCTTC.

This sequence joins TRBV5-4 and TRBJ1-2; D uncertain. Deletions cut 0 bases from V and 6 bases from J, with 18 bases between. Per germline, CDR1 SGHNT and CDR2 YYREEE (reference sequence). The CDR3 runs 16 residues. The CDR3 sequence: CASSLATGKGSHGYTF. The CDR3 bases are TGTGCCAGCAGCTTGGCGACCGGGAAGGGATCCCATGGCTACACCTTC.

The gene calls are TRBV7-2 and TRBJ2-5; TRBD2 matches 7 bases. Germline loops: CDR1 SGHTA, CDR2 FQGNSA. The CDR3 length is 17 residues. Unmatched junction bases numbered 12, after V lost 5 bases and J lost 0 bases. The CDR3 is CASSRYRGRAYQETQYF. CDR3 DNA sequence: TGTGCCAGCAGCCGTTATCGGGGGAGGGCTTACCAAGAGACCCAGTACTTC.

The rearrangement links TRBV28 to TRBJ2-3; perhaps TRBD1 as D (5 bases). The V gene's germline CDR1 is MDHEN and CDR2 SYDVKM. The CDR3 totals 16 residues. Deletions cut 3 bases from V and 3 bases from J, with 16 bases between. CDR3 region: CASSLQQGVWTDTQYF. CDR3 in DNA: TGTGCCAGCAGTTTGCAGCAGGGTGTATGGACAGATACGCAGTATTTT.

The chain combines TRBV4-1 with TRBJ1-5; D gene unclear. Trimming left V 1 base short and J 5 bases short, with 15 bases between. The CDR3 contains 16 residues. Germline V gene data show CDR1 as MGHRA and CDR2 as YSYEKL. The CDR3 coding sequence is TGCGCCAGCAGCCAAGTAGTGTCCCTAGTTGATCAGCCCCAGCATTTT. This gives the protein CASSQVVSLVDQPQHF.

The chain has TRBV7-2 and TRBJ2-7, with D tentatively TRBD2 (6 bases). Germline CDR1 SGHTA, CDR2 FQGNSA. The CDR3 consists of 17 residues. Trimming shortened V by 5 bases and J by 3 bases, and 23 bases separated the two germline ends. The chain's CDR3 is CASSRTGGTLTRYEQYF. The CDR3 DNA reads as TGTGCCAGCAGCCGTACCGGAGGGACTCTTACCCGCTACGAGCAGTACTTC.

This rearrangement joins TRBV7-8 to TRBJ2-5; maybe TRBD2 (6 bases). The V and J ends lost 1 base and 10 bases respectively, with 16 bases between them. The CDR3 has 14 amino acids. In germline, CDR1 is SGHVS, CDR2 FQNEAQ. The CDR3 DNA reads as TGTGCCAGCAGCTTAGTGGTAGCGGCGGAGGGCCAGTACTTC. It translates to CASSLVVAAEGQYF.

V gene TRBV19 combines with J gene TRBJ2-7, with 9 bases that match TRBD1. Per the germline V gene, CDR1 is LNHDA and CDR2 is SQIVND (reference sequence). The CDR3 runs to 14 residues. The junction had 11 bases not matched to a gene; V was cut back by 10 bases and J by 4 bases. The CDR3 sequence: CATRRGQGQYEQYF. The DNA of the CDR3 is TGTGCCACTAGACGGGGACAGGGTCAATACGAGCAGTACTTC.

V usage is TRBV29-1 and J usage is TRBJ2-3; a weak D match, TRBD2 (6 bases). Germline CDR1 is SQVTM and CDR2 is ANQGSEA. Trimming pared 3 bases from V and 1 base from J, leaving 14 bases between. The CDR3 covers 15 residues. The CDR3 sequence is CSVDGGEGGTDTQYF. The CDR3 bases are TGCAGCGTTGACGGAGGGGAAGGAGGCACAGATACGCAGTATTTT.

This rearrangement joins TRBV18 to TRBJ2-3, with TRBD1 matching 9 bases. CDR1 and CDR2 from the germline V gene are KGHSH and LQKENI. This CDR3 contains 15 residues. Trimming removed 2 bases from V and 3 bases from J; junction bases left unmatched: 3. The CDR3 DNA reads as TGTGCCAGCTCACCAACGGACAGGGGTACAGATACGCAGTATTTT. It is translated as CASSPTDRGTDTQYF.

The chain couples TRBV2 to TRBJ2-3, with 7 bases identical to TRBD2. The ends lost 5 bases at V and 2 bases at J; junction bases unmatched: 10. The CDR3 is 16 residues long. Germline V gene lookup returns CDR1 SNHLY and CDR2 FYNNEI. CDR3 DNA: TGTGCCAGCAGTTCATTTCCGGGAGGCCCCACAGATACGCAGTATTTT. Its protein is CASSSFPGGPTDTQYF.

The chain uses TRBV5-6 and TRBJ2-4; D gene ambiguous. V was shortened by 4 bases and J by 8 bases, with 16 bases between the two germline ends. The CDR3 runs to 14 residues. Germline V CDR1 and CDR2: SGHDT, YYEEEE. The DNA of the CDR3 is TGTGCCAGCAGCCCAGGATTGATTCGGGACATTCAGTACTTC. This gives the protein CASSPGLIRDIQYF.

The chain recombines TRBV5-4 with TRBJ2-5, with D unresolved. V lost 0 bases and J 4 bases, leaving 10 bases between the germline ends. The CDR3 totals 14 residues. In germline, CDR1 is SGHNT, CDR2 YYREEE (reference sequence). CDR3 bases: TGTGCCAGCAGCTTGGACGGTCGTCGAGAGACCCAGTACTTC. Protein sequence: CASSLDGRRETQYF.

This clone was recorded only once. The CDR3 is CASSLTGSGHQLYNEQFF. The DNA for the CDR3 is TGCGCCAGCAGCTTGACGGGGAGCGGGCACCAACTGTACAATGAGCAGTTCTTC. The chain uses TRBV5-1 and TRBJ2-1; TRBD2 is a possible D gene (6 bases). The V gene lost 1 base and the J gene lost 4 bases, with 21 bases spanning the gap. CDR1 and CDR2 from the germline V gene are SGHRS and YFSETQ. This CDR3 spans 18 amino acids. Complete variable domain (other parts from reference TRBV5-1 and TRBJ2-1): KAGVTQTPRYLIKTRGQQVTLSCSPISGHRSVSWYQQTPGQGLQFLFEYFSETQRNKGNFPGRFSGRQFSNSRSEMNVSTLELGDSALYLCASSLTGSGHQLYNEQFFGPGTRLTVL.